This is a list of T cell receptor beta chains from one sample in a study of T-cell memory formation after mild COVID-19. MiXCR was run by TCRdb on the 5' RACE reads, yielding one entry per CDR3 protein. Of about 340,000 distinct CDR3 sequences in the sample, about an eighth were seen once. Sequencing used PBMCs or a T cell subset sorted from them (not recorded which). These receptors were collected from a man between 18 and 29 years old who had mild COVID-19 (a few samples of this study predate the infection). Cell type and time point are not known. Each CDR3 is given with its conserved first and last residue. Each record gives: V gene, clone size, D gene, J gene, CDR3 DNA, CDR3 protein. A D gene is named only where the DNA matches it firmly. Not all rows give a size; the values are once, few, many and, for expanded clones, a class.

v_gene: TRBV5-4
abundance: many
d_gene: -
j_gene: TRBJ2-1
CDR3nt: TGTGCCAGCAGGGGCCCGGGCCCTAATGAGCAGTTCTTC
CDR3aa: CASRGPGPNEQFF

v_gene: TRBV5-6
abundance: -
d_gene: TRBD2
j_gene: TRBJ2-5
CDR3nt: TGTGCCAGCAGGCTCCGGGGGGGTGGCCAAGAGACCCAGTACTTC
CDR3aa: CASRLRGGGQETQYF

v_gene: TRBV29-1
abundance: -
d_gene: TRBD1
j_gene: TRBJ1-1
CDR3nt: TGCAGCGTCGACCCAACAGGGGTCGGCACTGAAGCTTTCTTT
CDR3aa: CSVDPTGVGTEAFF

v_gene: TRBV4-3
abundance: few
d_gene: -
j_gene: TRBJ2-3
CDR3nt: TGCGCCAGCAGCCAAGAGGACCGGGGAGGTACAGATACGCAGTATTTT
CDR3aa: CASSQEDRGGTDTQYF

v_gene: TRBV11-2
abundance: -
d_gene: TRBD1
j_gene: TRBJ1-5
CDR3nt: TGTGCCAGCAGCCGGACAGGGGTAAATCAGCCCCAGCATTTT
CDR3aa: CASSRTGVNQPQHF

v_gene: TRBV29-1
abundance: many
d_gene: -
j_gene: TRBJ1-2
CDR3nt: TGCAGCGCAGAGTGGTCTGGGGACTATGGCTACACCTTC
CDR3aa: CSAEWSGDYGYTF

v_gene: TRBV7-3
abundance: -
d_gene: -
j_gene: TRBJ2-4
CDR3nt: TGTGCCAGCAGCCGTCTCAGGGGTGGCAAAAACATTCAGTACTTC
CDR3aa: CASSRLRGGKNIQYF

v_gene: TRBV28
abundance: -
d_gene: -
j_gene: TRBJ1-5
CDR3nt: TGTGCCAGCAGTTTATTGGCAGGGCATCAGCCCCAGCATTTT
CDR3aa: CASSLLAGHQPQHF

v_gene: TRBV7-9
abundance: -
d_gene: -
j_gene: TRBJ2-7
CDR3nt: TGTGCCAGCAGCTCAATGGACAGCTCCTACGAGCAGTACTTC
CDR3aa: CASSSMDSSYEQYF

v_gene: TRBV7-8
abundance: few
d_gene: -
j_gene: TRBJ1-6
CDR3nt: TGTGCCAGTAAAAACCCTACAGGGCATCGGTCCTATAATTCACCCCTCCACTTT
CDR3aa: CASKNPTGHRSYNSPLHF

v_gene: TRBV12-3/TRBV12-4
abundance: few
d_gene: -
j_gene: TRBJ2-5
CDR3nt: TGTGCCAGCAGTTTCGGACTTGGAGGGGTGGGAGAGACCCAGTACTTC
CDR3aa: CASSFGLGGVGETQYF

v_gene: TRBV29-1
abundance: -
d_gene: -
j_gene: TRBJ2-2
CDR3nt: TGCAGCGTTCGCGGGGTCAACACCGGGGAGCTGTTTTTT
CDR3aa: CSVRGVNTGELFF

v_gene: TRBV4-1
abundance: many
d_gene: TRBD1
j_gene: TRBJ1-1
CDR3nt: TGCGCCAGCAGCCAAGATCGGACAGGCGGAAACACTGAAGCTTTCTTT
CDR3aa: CASSQDRTGGNTEAFF

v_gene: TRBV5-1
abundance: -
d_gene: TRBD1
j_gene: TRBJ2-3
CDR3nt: TGCGCCAGCAACCCGACAGGGGAAGTAGGAGATACGCAGTATTTT
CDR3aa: CASNPTGEVGDTQYF

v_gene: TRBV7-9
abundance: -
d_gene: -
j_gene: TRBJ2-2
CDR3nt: TGTGCCAGCAGCTTAGGATCGGGGCAGAACACCGGGGAGCTGTTTTTT
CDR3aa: CASSLGSGQNTGELFF

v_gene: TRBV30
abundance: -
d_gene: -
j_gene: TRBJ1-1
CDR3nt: TGTGCCTGTACCGCGGGGGGTAATACTGAAGCTTTCTTT
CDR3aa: CACTAGGNTEAFF

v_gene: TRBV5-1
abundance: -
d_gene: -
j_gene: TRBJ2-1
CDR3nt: TGCGCCAGCAGCTTTTCTGGCTCCTACAATGAGCAGTTCTTC
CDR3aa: CASSFSGSYNEQFF

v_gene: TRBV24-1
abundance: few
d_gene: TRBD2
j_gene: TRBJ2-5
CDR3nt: TGTGCCACCAGTGATGGGCTAGCGGGGCAGGGGACCCAGTACTTC
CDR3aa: CATSDGLAGQGTQYF

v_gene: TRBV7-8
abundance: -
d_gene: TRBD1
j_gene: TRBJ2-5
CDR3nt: TGTGCCAGCAGCTCCCACAGGGGGCCCAGAGAGACCCAGTACTTC
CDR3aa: CASSSHRGPRETQYF

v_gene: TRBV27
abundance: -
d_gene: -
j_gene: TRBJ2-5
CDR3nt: TGTGCCAGCAGTCTGACAGGCTGGGGGAAAGAGACCCAGTACTTC
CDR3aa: CASSLTGWGKETQYF

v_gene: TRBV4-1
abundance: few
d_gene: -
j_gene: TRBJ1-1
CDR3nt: TGCGCCAGCAGCCAGAGGCAATCGATCGAGAACACTGAAGCTTTCTTT
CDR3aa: CASSQRQSIENTEAFF

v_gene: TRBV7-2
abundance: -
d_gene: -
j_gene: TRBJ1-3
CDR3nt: TGTGCCAGCAGCTTGAGCGTAGAAAACACCATATATTTT
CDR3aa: CASSLSVENTIYF

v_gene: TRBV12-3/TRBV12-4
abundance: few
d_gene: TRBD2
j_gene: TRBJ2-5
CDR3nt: TGTGCCAGCGGGCCTCAACCGGGGGGTCAGACCCAGTACTTC
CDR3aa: CASGPQPGGQTQYF

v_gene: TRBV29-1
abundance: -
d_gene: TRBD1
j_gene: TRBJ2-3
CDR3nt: TGCAGCGCTGCAGGGGGTCGCCAGTATTTT
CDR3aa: CSAAGGRQYF

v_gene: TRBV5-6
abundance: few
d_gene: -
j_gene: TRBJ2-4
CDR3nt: TGTGCCAGCAGCTTGGTGATCCAGGGACAAGAGGCCAAAAACATTCAGTACTTC
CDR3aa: CASSLVIQGQEAKNIQYF

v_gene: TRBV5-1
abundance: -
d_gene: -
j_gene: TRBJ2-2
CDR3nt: TGCGCCAGCAGCAGCCAGGGTTTAGGCACCGGGGAGCTGTTTTTT
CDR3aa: CASSSQGLGTGELFF

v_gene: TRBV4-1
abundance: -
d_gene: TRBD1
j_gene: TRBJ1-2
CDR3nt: TGCGCCAGCAGCCAAGATTTAGCGGGGGACAGCCCATACTATGGCTACACCTTC
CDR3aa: CASSQDLAGDSPYYGYTF

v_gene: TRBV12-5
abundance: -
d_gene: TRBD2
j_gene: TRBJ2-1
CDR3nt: TGTGCTAGTGGTTTGCTTCCGGGACTAGCGAAAAATGAGCAGTTCTTC
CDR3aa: CASGLLPGLAKNEQFF

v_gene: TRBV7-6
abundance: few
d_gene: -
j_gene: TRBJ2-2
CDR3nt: TGTGCCAGCAGCGAATATGCTCGGGACCTCCGGGGGGAGCTGTTTTTT
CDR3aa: CASSEYARDLRGELFF

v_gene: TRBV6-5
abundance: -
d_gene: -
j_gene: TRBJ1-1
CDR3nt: TGTGCCAGCAGTTACTGGGCGCAGTTGAACACTGAAGCTTTCTTT
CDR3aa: CASSYWAQLNTEAFF

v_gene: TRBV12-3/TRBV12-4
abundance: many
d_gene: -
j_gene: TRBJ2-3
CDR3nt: TGTGCCAGCAGACCTCTCGGGGAAGGGCAAGATACGCAGTATTTT
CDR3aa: CASRPLGEGQDTQYF

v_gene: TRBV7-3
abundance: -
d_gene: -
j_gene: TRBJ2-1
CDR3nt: TGTGCCAGCAGCGAAGGCCCGGTCACACAAAATGAGCAGTTCTTC
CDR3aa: CASSEGPVTQNEQFF

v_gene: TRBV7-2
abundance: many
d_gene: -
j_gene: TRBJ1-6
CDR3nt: TGTGCCAGCAGGCCGGGACACATGAATTCACCCCTCCACTTT
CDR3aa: CASRPGHMNSPLHF

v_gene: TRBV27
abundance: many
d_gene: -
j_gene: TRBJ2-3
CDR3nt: TGTGCCAGCAGTCCCACCCAGGGAGATACGCAGTATTTT
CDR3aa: CASSPTQGDTQYF

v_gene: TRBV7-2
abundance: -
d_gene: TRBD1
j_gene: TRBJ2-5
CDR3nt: TGTGCCAGCAGCCCAAACAGGGGTGGCGGGACCCAGTACTTC
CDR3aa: CASSPNRGGGTQYF

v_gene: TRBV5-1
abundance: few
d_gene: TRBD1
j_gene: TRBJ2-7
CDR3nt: TGCGCCAGCAGCTTGGGGGACAGGGGCGCCTACGAGCAGTACTTC
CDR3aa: CASSLGDRGAYEQYF

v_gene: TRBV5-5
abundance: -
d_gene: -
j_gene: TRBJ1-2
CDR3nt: TGTGCCAGCAGCTTTTTGGGTCGGGTCGGGGAAACCGGCTACACCTTC
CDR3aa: CASSFLGRVGETGYTF

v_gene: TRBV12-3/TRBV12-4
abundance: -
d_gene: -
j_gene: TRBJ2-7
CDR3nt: TGTGCCAGCAGTTTAGGTTTAGGGAAACACGAGCAGTACTTC
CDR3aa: CASSLGLGKHEQYF

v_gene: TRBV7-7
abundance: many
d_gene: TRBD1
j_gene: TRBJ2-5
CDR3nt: TGTGCTAGCAGCAACGACAGGGAAGAGACCCAGTACTTC
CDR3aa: CASSNDREETQYF

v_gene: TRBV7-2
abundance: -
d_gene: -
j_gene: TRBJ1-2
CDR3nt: TGTGCCAGCAGCTCAGAGACAGGATATAATGGCTACACCTTC
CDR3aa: CASSSETGYNGYTF

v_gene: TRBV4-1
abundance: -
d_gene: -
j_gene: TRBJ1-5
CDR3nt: TGCGCCAGCAGCCAAGATGGTCGGAAGAATCAGCCCCAGCATTTT
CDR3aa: CASSQDGRKNQPQHF

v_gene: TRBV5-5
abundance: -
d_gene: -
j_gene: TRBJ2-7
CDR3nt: TGTGCCAGCAGCGGGAAGGGCCTATCCTACGAGCAGTACTTC
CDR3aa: CASSGKGLSYEQYF

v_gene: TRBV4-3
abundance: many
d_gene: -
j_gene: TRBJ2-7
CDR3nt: TGCGCCAGCAGCTTTGTGGGGGAGGCCTACGAGCAGTACTTC
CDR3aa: CASSFVGEAYEQYF

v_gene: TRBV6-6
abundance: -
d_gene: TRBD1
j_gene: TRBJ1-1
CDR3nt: TGTGCCAGCAGGCCCGGATCAGGGGGCCGAGCTTTCTTT
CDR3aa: CASRPGSGGRAFF

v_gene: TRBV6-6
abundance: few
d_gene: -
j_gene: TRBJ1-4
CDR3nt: TGTGCCAGCAGTCCCGGGACGGGGGGTCGGGAAAAACTGTTTTTT
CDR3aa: CASSPGTGGREKLFF

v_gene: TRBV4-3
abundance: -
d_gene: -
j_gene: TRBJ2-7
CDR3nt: TGCGCCAGCAGCCTAGGAGTTGATGGGGTTGGGGACGAGCAGTACTTC
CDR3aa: CASSLGVDGVGDEQYF

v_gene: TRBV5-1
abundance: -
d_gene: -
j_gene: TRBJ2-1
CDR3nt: TGCGCCAGCAGACGGACTGGCTACAATGAGCAGTTCTTC
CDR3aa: CASRRTGYNEQFF

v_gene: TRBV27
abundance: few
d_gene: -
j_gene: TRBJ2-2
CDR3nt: TGTGCCAGCACCTTGGGAGTAGCGAACACCGGGGAGCTGTTTTTT
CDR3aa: CASTLGVANTGELFF

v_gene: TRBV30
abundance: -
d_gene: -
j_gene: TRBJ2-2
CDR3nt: TGTGCCTGGACCGGGGGCGGCGCCGCGTACACCGGGGAGCTGTTTTTT
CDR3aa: CAWTGGGAAYTGELFF

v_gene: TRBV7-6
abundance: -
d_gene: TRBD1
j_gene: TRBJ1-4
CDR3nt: TGTGCCAGCAGCTCCGATCCGGGACAGGCGAATGAAAAACTGTTTTTT
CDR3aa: CASSSDPGQANEKLFF

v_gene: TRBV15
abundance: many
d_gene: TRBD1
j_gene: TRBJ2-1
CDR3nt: TGTGCCACCAGCATACAGGGGGCTTGGGAGCAGTTCTTC
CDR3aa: CATSIQGAWEQFF

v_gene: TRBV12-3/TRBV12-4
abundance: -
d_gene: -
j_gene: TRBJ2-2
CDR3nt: TGTGCCAGCAGCACACTGAACACCGGGGAGCTGTTTTTT
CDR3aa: CASSTLNTGELFF